This T cell receptor (beta chain) was identified in a study of cytomegalovirus exposure and HLA in healthy donors. Findings and limits, study-wide: An analysis that was carried out later associated some 17,000 TCR beta sequences with HLA alleles at 0.05 false discovery rate. Because they were indistinguishable, some V segments, including TRBV6-2 and TRBV6-3, were excluded. It emerged from a later analysis that several of the most significant clusters appeared to be linked to common viral pathogens. It was reportedly the case that the classifier diagnosed cytomegalovirus status with high specificity and sensitivity.

The PCR employed 60 Vbeta primers together with 13 Jbeta primers. Only in-frame clones appear in the TCRdb table, and some are missing; sequencing was by immunoSEQ multiplex PCR. The sample includes under 130,000 clones, around 74% of them seen just once. The CDR3 has 13 residues. Germline-derived CDR1 and CDR2 are SGHDN and FVKESK. V dropped 3 bases and J dropped 4 bases, with 10 bases sitting between them. On this clone: Its antigen is currently unknown.

The chain couples TRBV14 to TRBJ2-7, with D maybe TRBD1 (5 bases). The specimen was PBMCs. The clonotype comes from a man aged 40-49 years in good health and CMV-seronegative. As DNA, the CDR3 is TGTGCCAGCAGCCACTGGGGCCTTTACGAGCAGTACTTC. Amino acids: CASSHWGLYEQYF.